The sequence of this TCR beta chain was determined in a study of CD8 T cells in ankylosing spondylitis. This clonotype was detected many times. Antigen: not known. The V segment lost 6 bases and the J segment 5 bases; nucleotides outside the gene matches: 3. Germline assignment: CDR1 LGHDT and CDR2 YNNKEL (reference sequence). The CDR3 is 12 residues long. By quantitative 5'-RACE with molecular barcodes, the TCR beta libraries were made. TCRdb fed the 5' RACE reads into MiXCR, producing one record per CDR3 protein. Here the sample spans 100,000 to 150,000 distinct CDR3 sequences, about an eighth being singletons. Findings and caveats of the study: Earlier literature documents some of the motif variants in reactive arthritis synovial fluid and blood. As for the disease-linked clones, they showed a CD8+ phenotype and occurred at relatively low frequencies in peripheral blood.

This TCR was recovered from a female donor with ankylosing spondylitis or in good health (not recorded which). What was sequenced was blood, either unsorted or a sorted T cell fraction (not recorded which). V and J are TRBV3-1 and TRBJ1-1; 7 nucleotides match TRBD1. This CDR3 reads CASREGATEAFF. The DNA for the CDR3 is TGTGCCAGCAGGGAGGGGGCAACTGAAGCTTTCTTT.